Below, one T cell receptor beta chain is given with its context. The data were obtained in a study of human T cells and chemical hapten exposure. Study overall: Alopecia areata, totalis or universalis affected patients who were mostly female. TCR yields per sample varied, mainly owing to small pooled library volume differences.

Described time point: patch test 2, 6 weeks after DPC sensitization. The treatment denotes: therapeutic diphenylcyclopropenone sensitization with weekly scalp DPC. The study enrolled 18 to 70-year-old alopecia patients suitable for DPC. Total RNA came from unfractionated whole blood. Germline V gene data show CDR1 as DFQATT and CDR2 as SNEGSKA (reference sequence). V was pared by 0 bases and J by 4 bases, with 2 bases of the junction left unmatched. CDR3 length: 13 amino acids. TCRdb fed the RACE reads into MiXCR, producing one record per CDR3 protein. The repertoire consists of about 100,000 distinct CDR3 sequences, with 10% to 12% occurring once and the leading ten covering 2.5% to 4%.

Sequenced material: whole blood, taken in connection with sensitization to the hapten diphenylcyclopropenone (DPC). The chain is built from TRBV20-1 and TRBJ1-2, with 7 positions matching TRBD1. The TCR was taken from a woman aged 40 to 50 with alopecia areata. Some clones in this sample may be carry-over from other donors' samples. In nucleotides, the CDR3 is TGCAGTGCTAGAGATGGGACAGCCTATGGCTACACCTTC. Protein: CSARDGTAYGYTF.